The 28 T cell receptor beta chains below all came from one sample that was sequenced in a study of beta chain features in type 1 diabetes. No antigen has been assigned to these receptors. TCRB transcripts that were expressed got sequenced, as all of the isolated RNA had been reverse transcribed. The data were produced by immunoSEQ multiplex PCR, yet TCRdb's version contains in-frame clones alone and is incomplete. The profile covers roughly 100,000 clones, with 28% appearing a single time and about 0.57% taken by the ten largest. General observations from the study: Moderate yet significant TCRB CDR3 shortening was seen in Type 1 diabetes patients in all four CD4+ subsets.

Source material: central memory CD4+ T cells from blood. Every receptor here comes from a young woman with type 1 diabetes.

The chain joins TRBV7-2 to TRBJ2-1; 14 positions agree with TRBD2. The V gene's germline CDR1 is SGHTA and CDR2 FQGNSA. V lost 2 bases and J lost 7; bases outside the gene matches: 1. This CDR3 is 15 amino acids long. CDR3 residues: CASSLRLAGGNEQFF. The CDR3, as DNA: TGTGCCAGCAGCTTACGACTAGCGGGAGGGAATGAGCAGTTCTTC.

The table lists this clone with a few counts. V usage is TRBV14 and J usage is TRBJ1-1, with a tentative D call TRBD1 (5 bases). This CDR3 comprises 13 residues. Between the trimmed V and J ends, which lost 5 bases and 1 base, there was a span of 8 bases. Germline V gene lookup returns CDR1 SGHDN and CDR2 FVKESK. As DNA, the CDR3 is TGTGCCAGCAGCTTGGACACGAACACTGAAGCTTTCTTT. Protein product: CASSLDTNTEAFF.

This sequence joins TRBV6-6 and TRBJ1-3, with TRBD1 matching 7 bases. CDR1 is MNHNY, CDR2 SVGAGI, per germline (reference sequence). Trimming cost V 5 bases and J 0 bases; bases outside gene matches: 7. CDR3 length: 16 residues. The CDR3 spells CASSDYHRGSGNTIYF. For the CDR3, the DNA is TGTGCCAGCAGTGACTACCACAGGGGCTCTGGAAACACCATATATTTT.

This chain joins TRBV7-2 and TRBJ2-1; 8 nucleotides align to TRBD2. The V gene end was trimmed by 4 bases and the J gene end by 4 bases; junction bases not matched to a gene: 9. CDR1 and CDR2 (germline): SGHTA, FQGNSA. This CDR3 contains 16 residues. The CDR3 DNA sequence: TGTGCCAGCAGCTCCCTACTAGCGGCGCAATACAATGAGCAGTTCTTC. Translated, it gives CASSSLLAAQYNEQFF.

The chain recombines TRBV4-2 with TRBJ1-4; 9 bases match TRBD1. Germline CDR1 reads LGHNA; CDR2 reads YNFKEQ. Trimming took 3 bases from V and 7 from J; bases not matched to a gene: 9. The length of the CDR3 is 16 residues. DNA for the CDR3: TGTGCCAGCAGCCATCCCGGGGGACAGGGCACTGAAAAACTGTTTTTT. The encoded protein is CASSHPGGQGTEKLFF.

A single count supports this clone. The rearrangement links TRBV4-2 to TRBJ2-1; 8 bases agree with TRBD2. The CDR3 length is 16 residues. V dropped 1 base and J dropped 5; count of bases not matched to a gene: 7. The germline V gene encodes CDR1 LGHNA and CDR2 YNFKEQ. The DNA for the CDR3 is TGTGCCAGCAGCCAAGGTGGGGCGGGAGGACACAATGAGCAGTTCTTC. Its protein product is CASSQGGAGGHNEQFF.

This clone has only a few counts. The J gene is TRBJ1-1, the V gene TRBV5-1, with 7 bases matching TRBD1. The V gene's germline CDR1 is SGHRS and CDR2 YFSETQ. This CDR3 has 14 residues. V lost 4 bases and J lost 2; bases outside the gene matches: 5. The CDR3, as DNA: TGCGCCAGCAGCACGGGACAGCTTAACACTGAAGCTTTCTTT. Protein sequence: CASSTGQLNTEAFF.

The V and J genes are TRBV19 and TRBJ2-1; TRBD2 matches at 14 bases. The J segment lost 4 bases and the V segment lost 4 bases, leaving 3 bases of the junction unmatched. The CDR3 is made up of 16 amino acids. CDR1 and CDR2 (germline): LNHDA, SQIVND (reference sequence). The CDR3 region is CASSTGTSGGYNEQFF. The DNA of the CDR3 is TGTGCCAGTAGTACTGGGACTAGCGGGGGTTACAATGAGCAGTTCTTC.

This chain uses TRBV7-9 with TRBJ1-2; possible D gene TRBD1, 6 bases. V lost 5 bases to trimming and J lost 7 bases, with 17 bases between them. The CDR3 spans 14 residues. Germline CDR1 and CDR2: SEHNR and FQNEAQ (reference sequence). CDR3 nucleotides: TGTGCCAGCAGCCCAAGGGGCAGGGGTGGTGGCTACACCTTC. Its translation is CASSPRGRGGGYTF. The complete variable domain, with remaining parts taken from reference TRBV7-9 and TRBJ1-2, reads DTGVSQNPRHKITKRGQNVTFRCDPISEHNRLYWYRQTLGQGPEFLTYFQNEAQLEKSRLLSDRFSAERPKGSFSTLEIQRTEQGDSAMYLCASSPRGRGGGYTFGSGTRLTVV.

The chain couples TRBV11-2 to TRBJ2-1, with D hard to call. The V gene lost 5 bases and the J gene lost 8 bases, with 16 bases spanning the gap. The CDR3 consists of 14 residues. Germline CDR1 is SGHAT and CDR2 is FQNNGV. The CDR3 sequence is CASSPGWSADEQFF. CDR3 nucleotide sequence: TGTGCCAGCAGCCCCGGATGGAGCGCGGATGAGCAGTTCTTC. Looking up the rest from reference TRBV11-2 and TRBJ2-1 gives the full variable domain: EAGVAQSPRYKIIEKRQSVAFWCNPISGHATLYWYQQILGQGPKLLIQFQNNGVVDDSQLPKDRFSAERLKGVDSTLKIQPAKLEDSAVYLCASSPGWSADEQFFGPGTRLTVL.

This clone was found a few times. CDR3 in DNA: TGTGCCAGCAGTTTATTCCGGGGACAGAACGAAAAACTGTTTTTT. Its protein is CASSLFRGQNEKLFF. The genes are TRBV28 and TRBJ1-4; 7 positions agree with TRBD1. With 1 base clipped from V and 8 bases from J, the junction kept 7 bases outside the gene matches. Germline CDR1 is MDHEN and CDR2 is SYDVKM. This CDR3 contains 15 residues.

This clone was seen more than once but under ten times. The chain has TRBV5-8 and TRBJ2-7; no clear D gene. Germline V gene sequence: CDR1 SGHTS, CDR2 YDEGEE. The CDR3 is made up of 14 amino acids. Trimming took 4 bases from V and 3 from J, leaving 14 bases between them. CDR3 protein: CASSPRCGNYEQYF. CDR3 DNA: TGTGCCAGCAGCCCGCGGTGTGGCAACTACGAGCAGTACTTC.

In its sample, this clone was seen a few times. This chain uses TRBV30 with TRBJ2-3, with D tentatively TRBD1 (6 bases). V was shortened by 7 bases and J by 0 bases, with 14 bases between the two germline ends. Germline values: CDR1 GTSNPN, CDR2 SVGIG (reference sequence). The CDR3 is 14 amino acids. The CDR3 region is CASQGGTSTDTQYF. The CDR3, as DNA: TGTGCCTCGCAAGGGGGAACTAGCACAGATACGCAGTATTTT.

V and J are TRBV18 and TRBJ1-2; D unclear. This CDR3 spans 15 amino acids. Between the trimmed V and J ends, which lost 4 bases and 2 bases, there was a span of 14 bases. Per germline, CDR1 KGHSH and CDR2 LQKENI. Here the CDR3 DNA reads TGTGCCAGCTCACAGGCTCGAACTAACAACTATGGCTACACCTTC. This encodes CASSQARTNNYGYTF.

The V and J genes are TRBV27 and TRBJ2-7; the D gene is possibly TRBD2 (6 bases). This CDR3 has 13 amino acids. Germline values: CDR1 MNHEY, CDR2 SMNVEV (reference sequence). V lost 3 bases and J lost 6, with 12 bases in between. CDR3 protein: CASSFWRDGEQYF. The CDR3 DNA sequence: TGTGCCAGCAGTTTTTGGCGGGACGGCGAGCAGTACTTC.

The chain links TRBV30 to TRBJ2-3; 10 bases are a match to TRBD2. The CDR3 extends over 16 amino acids. With 3 bases clipped from V and 0 bases from J, the junction kept 6 bases outside the gene matches. Germline lookup yields CDR1 GTSNPN and CDR2 SVGIG (reference sequence). CDR3 bases: TGTGCCTGGAGATCCCAGACTAGCGGGAGCACAGATACGCAGTATTTT. This sequence encodes CAWRSQTSGSTDTQYF.

The chain employs TRBV5-4 and TRBJ2-3; D gene ambiguous. Trimming removed 4 bases from V and 6 bases from J, with 18 bases in between. From germline, CDR1 is SGHNT and CDR2 YYREEE (reference sequence). The CDR3 runs 15 residues. CDR3 region: CASSPTLTAPDTQYF. CDR3 coding DNA: TGTGCCAGCAGCCCTACTCTAACCGCCCCGGATACGCAGTATTTT.

A few counts support this clone. J is TRBJ1-2 and V is TRBV21-1. TRBV21-1 is an annotated pseudogene. This CDR3 spans 11 amino acids. In nucleotides, the CDR3 is TGTGCCAGCAGCAGGGTGAGGGGCTACACCTTC. This translates into CASSRVRGYTF.

This clone was observed a handful of times. Other DNA sequences of this sample code for an identical CDR3. The chain couples TRBV4-3 to TRBJ1-2; D call uncertain. The germline V and J ends were trimmed by 0 bases and 5 bases, with 7 bases remaining between them. The germline gives CDR1 LGHNA, CDR2 YSLEER. The CDR3 consists of 13 residues. The CDR3: CASSQESGYGYTF. The CDR3 DNA sequence: TGCGCCAGCAGCCAAGAATCCGGGTATGGCTACACCTTC.

This clone turned up a few times. This chain connects TRBV25-1 to TRBJ2-5; TRBD1 matches 11 bases. After removal of 4 bases from V and 5 bases from J, the junction contained 9 bases not matched to a gene. The germline CDR1 and CDR2 sequences are MGHDK and SYGVNS. The CDR3 consists of 16 residues. CDR3 nucleotide sequence: TGTGCCAGCAGTGGGCGGACAGGGGGCGAGTCGGAGACCCAGTACTTC. As protein: CASSGRTGGESETQYF.

The chain has TRBV5-6 and TRBJ1-2; D not resolved. Germline assignment: CDR1 SGHDT and CDR2 YYEEEE. The ends were cut back, 0 bases at V and 3 bases at J, with 18 bases in the middle. This CDR3 has 17 residues. The DNA of the CDR3 is TGTGCCAGCAGCTTGGAGACAAGGCACCCTCGGTACTATGGCTACACCTTC. Its translation: CASSLETRHPRYYGYTF.

This clone was seen a handful of times. The genes are TRBV4-2 and TRBJ2-7; D is possibly TRBD1 (5 bases). This CDR3 spans 11 amino acids. The V gene lost 6 bases and the J gene lost 3 bases, with 6 bases spanning the gap. Germline CDR1 LGHNA, CDR2 YNFKEQ. The CDR3 loop is CASSTGYEQYF. CDR3 DNA sequence: TGTGCCAGCAGTACAGGCTACGAGCAGTACTTC.

This chain links TRBV6-1 with TRBJ2-7, with 12 bases that match TRBD2. Germline loops: CDR1 MNHNS, CDR2 SASEGT. V shed 9 bases and J 4 bases; nucleotides not matched to a gene: 4. This CDR3 has 13 amino acids. The CDR3 nucleotides read TGTGCCAGTACCGGGACTAGCGGGTACGAGCAGTACTTC. Amino acid sequence: CASTGTSGYEQYF.

This chain connects TRBV6-6 to TRBJ1-2; D gene unclear. This CDR3 spans 14 amino acids. Germline V lookup: CDR1 MNHNY, CDR2 SVGAGI (reference sequence). V was shortened by 7 bases and J by 8 bases, with 20 bases between the two germline ends. This chain's CDR3 is CASTLPPGSGGYTF. The CDR3 DNA sequence: TGTGCCAGCACCCTACCGCCAGGTAGCGGGGGCTACACCTTC.

This clone was counted a few times. Germline is not matched at one junction end, which may reflect a read error. J is TRBJ1-1 and V is TRBV10-1; D might be TRBD1 (5 bases). In germline, CDR1 is WNHNN, CDR2 SYGVQD (reference sequence). The CDR3 loop spans 15 amino acids. The CDR3 spells CASSESKPGNSEAFF. The CDR3 DNA follows: TGCGCCAGCAGTGAGTCGAAGCCAGGGAACTCTGAAGCTTTCTTT.

This clone was observed a few times. The chain uses TRBV11-2 and TRBJ1-5; perhaps TRBD1 as D (5 bases). V shed 0 bases and J shed 7 bases, with 10 bases lying between them. This CDR3 is built from 14 residues. Germline-derived CDR1 and CDR2 are SGHAT and FQNNGV. CDR3 bases: TGTGCCAGCAGCTTAGAGAGGGGAGGACAGCCCCAGCATTTT. Encoded protein: CASSLERGGQPQHF.

This clone has more than one count but fewer than ten. V gene TRBV18 combines with J gene TRBJ2-5, with D perhaps TRBD1 (5 bases). Trimming left V 3 bases short and J 2 bases short, with 13 bases between. The CDR3 sequence is 15 residues long. CDR1 KGHSH and CDR2 LQKENI come from the germline V gene. In DNA form, the CDR3 reads TGTGCCAGCTCACCTAAAGGGGCCCTTCAAGAGACCCAGTACTTC. This translates into CASSPKGALQETQYF.

This chain uses TRBV7-2 with TRBJ2-1; perhaps TRBD2 as D (5 bases). The CDR3 spans 14 residues. CDR1 is SGHTA and CDR2 is FQGNSA in the germline V gene. V was cut by 1 base and J by 11 bases, with 15 bases left in between. This CDR3 is CASSLEGSRGKQFF. CDR3 nucleotide sequence: TGTGCCAGCAGCTTAGAAGGGTCCCGAGGGAAGCAGTTCTTC. Supplemented by reference TRBV7-2 and TRBJ2-1, the full variable domain reads GAGVSQSPSNKVTEKGKDVELRCDPISGHTALYWYRQSLGQGLEFLIYFQGNSAPDKSGLPSDRFSAERTGGSVSTLTIQRTQQEDSAVYLCASSLEGSRGKQFFGPGTRLTVL.